Below, one TCR beta chain is given with its context. Its antigen remains unidentified. Each CDR3 protein gets one entry after TCRdb re-called the 5' RACE reads with MiXCR. The sample has about 120,000 distinct CDR3 sequences, approximately 7.1% seen once. The CDR3 spans 15 residues. Germline lookup yields CDR1 MNHEY and CDR2 SVGAGI. Trimming removed 6 bases from V and 6 bases from J; junction bases left unmatched: 7. The record originates from a study of T cells after yellow fever vaccination. General study findings and limits: Most primary-vaccination clones recurred post-booster (approximately 96% CD4, 88% CD8).

V usage is TRBV6-5 and J usage is TRBJ2-2; 10 positions match TRBD2. The origin of this receptor is a man younger than 35 who received the YFV17D yellow fever vaccine. Here the sequenced sample was CD4+ T cells sorted from PBMCs, taken about 41 days after the first yellow fever vaccination. CDR3 DNA: TGTGCCAGCAGATACCCTAGCGGGGGCTCCGGGGAGCTGTTTTTT. It encodes CASRYPSGGSGELFF.